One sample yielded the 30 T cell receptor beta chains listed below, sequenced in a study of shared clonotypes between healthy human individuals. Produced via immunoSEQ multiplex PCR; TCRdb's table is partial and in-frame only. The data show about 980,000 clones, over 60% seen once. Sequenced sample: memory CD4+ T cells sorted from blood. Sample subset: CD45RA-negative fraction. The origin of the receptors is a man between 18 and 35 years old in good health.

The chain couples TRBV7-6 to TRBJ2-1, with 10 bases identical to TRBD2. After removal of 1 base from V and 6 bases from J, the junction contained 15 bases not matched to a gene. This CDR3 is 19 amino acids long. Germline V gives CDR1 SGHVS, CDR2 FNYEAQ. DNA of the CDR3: TGTGCCAGCAGCTTAGATTCTAGCGGGGGTCTCTTAAGGGTCAATGAGCAGTTCTTC. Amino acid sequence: CASSLDSSGGLLRVNEQFF.

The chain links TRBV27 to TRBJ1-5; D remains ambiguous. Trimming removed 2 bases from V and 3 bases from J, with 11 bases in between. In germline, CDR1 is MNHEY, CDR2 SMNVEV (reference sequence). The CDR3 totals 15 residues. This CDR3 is CASSLIGQVNQPQHF. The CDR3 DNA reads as TGTGCCAGCAGTTTAATTGGTCAGGTCAATCAGCCCCAGCATTTT.

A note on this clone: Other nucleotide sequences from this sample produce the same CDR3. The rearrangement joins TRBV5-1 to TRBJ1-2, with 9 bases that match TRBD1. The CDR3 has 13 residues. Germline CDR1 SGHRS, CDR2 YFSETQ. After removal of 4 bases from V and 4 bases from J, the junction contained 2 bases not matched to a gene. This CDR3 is CASSRDRVYGYTF. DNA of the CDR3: TGCGCCAGCAGCCGGGACAGGGTCTATGGCTACACCTTC.

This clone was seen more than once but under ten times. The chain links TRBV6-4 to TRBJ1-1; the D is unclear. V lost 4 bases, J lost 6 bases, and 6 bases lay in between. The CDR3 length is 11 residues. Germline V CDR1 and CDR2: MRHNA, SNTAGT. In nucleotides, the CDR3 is TGTGCCAGCAGTGTGCTCGCTGAAGCTTTCTTT. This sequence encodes CASSVLAEAFF.

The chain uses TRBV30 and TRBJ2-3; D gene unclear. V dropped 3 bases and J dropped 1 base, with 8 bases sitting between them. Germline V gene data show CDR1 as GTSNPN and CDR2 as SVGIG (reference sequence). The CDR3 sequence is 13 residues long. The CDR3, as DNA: TGTGCCTGGAGGGTGGCCCGCACAGATACGCAGTATTTT. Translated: CAWRVARTDTQYF.

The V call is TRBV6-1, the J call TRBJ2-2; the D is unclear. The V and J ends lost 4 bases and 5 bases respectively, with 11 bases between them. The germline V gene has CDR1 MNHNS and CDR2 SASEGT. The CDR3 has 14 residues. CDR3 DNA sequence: TGTGCCAGCAGTGCCACCCTGAGGACCGGGGAGCTGTTTTTT. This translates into CASSATLRTGELFF.

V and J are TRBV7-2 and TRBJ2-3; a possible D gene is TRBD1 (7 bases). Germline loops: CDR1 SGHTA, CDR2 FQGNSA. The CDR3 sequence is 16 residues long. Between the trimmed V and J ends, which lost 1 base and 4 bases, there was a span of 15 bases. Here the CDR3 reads CASSLDWGRGADTQYF. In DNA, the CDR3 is TGTGCCAGCAGCTTAGATTGGGGCAGGGGGGCAGATACGCAGTATTTT.

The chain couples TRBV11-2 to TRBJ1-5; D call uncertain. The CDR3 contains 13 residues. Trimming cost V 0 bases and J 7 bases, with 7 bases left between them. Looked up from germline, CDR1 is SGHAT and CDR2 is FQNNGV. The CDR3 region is CASSLDRRQPQHF. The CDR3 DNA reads TGTGCCAGCAGCTTAGACCGCAGACAGCCCCAGCATTTT.

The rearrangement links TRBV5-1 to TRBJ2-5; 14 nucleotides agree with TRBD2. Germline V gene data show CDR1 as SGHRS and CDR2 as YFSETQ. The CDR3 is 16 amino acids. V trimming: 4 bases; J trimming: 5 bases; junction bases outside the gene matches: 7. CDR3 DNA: TGCGCCAGCAGCCTAGGGACTAGCGGGAGCGTCGAGACCCAGTACTTC. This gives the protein CASSLGTSGSVETQYF.

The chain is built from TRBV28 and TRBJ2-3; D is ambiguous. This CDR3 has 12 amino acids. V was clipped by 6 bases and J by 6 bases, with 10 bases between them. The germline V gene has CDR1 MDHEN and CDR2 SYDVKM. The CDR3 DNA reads TGTGCCAGCAGCCCTACCCCCGATACGCAGTATTTT. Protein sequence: CASSPTPDTQYF.

CDR3 residues: CASSLRGGRWANEQFF. CDR3 DNA: TGTGCCAGCAGCCTTAGGGGGGGGCGCTGGGCGAATGAGCAGTTCTTC. The rearrangement links TRBV11-2 to TRBJ2-1, with D perhaps TRBD2 (7 bases). Between the trimmed V and J ends, which lost 5 bases and 7 bases, there was a span of 21 bases. Germline V gene data show CDR1 as SGHAT and CDR2 as FQNNGV. The CDR3 loop spans 16 amino acids. Drawing the rest from reference TRBV11-2 and TRBJ2-1, the complete variable domain is EAGVAQSPRYKIIEKRQSVAFWCNPISGHATLYWYQQILGQGPKLLIQFQNNGVVDDSQLPKDRFSAERLKGVDSTLKIQPAKLEDSAVYLCASSLRGGRWANEQFFGPGTRLTVL.

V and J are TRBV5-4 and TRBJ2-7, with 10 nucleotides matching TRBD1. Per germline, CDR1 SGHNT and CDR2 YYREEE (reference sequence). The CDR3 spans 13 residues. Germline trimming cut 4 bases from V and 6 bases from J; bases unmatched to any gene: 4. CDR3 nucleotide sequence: TGTGCCAGCAGCCGGGACAGGGGAGGCGAGCAGTACTTC. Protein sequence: CASSRDRGGEQYF. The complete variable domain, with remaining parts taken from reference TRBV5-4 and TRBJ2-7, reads ETGVTQSPTHLIKTRGQQVTLRCSSQSGHNTVSWYQQALGQGPQFIFQYYREEENGRGNFPPRFSGLQFPNYSSELNVNALELDDSALYLCASSRDRGGEQYFGPGTRLTVT.

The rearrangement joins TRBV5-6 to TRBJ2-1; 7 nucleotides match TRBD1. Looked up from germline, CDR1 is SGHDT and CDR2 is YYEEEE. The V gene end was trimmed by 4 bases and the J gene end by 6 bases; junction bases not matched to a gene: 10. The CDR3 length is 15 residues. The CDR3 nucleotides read TGTGCCAGCAGCGCCCGCGACAGGGATCTCAATGAGCAGTTCTTC. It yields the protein CASSARDRDLNEQFF.

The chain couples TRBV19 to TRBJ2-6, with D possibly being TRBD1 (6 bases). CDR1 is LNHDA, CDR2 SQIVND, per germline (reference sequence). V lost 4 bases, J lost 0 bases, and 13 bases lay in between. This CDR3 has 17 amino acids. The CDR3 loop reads CASSTQQGFSGANVLTF. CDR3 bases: TGTGCCAGTAGTACCCAACAGGGATTCTCTGGGGCCAACGTCCTGACTTTC.

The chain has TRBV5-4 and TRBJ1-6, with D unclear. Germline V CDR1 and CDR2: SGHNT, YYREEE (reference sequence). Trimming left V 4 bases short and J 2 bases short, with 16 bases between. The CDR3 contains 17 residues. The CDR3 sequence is CASSAQVEGAYNSPLHF. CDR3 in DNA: TGTGCCAGCAGCGCCCAGGTTGAAGGAGCCTATAATTCACCCCTCCACTTT.

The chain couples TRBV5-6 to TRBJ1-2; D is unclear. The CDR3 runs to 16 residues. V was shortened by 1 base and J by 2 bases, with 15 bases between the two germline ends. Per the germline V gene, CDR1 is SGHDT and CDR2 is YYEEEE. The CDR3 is CASSLFFKEMNYGYTF. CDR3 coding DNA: TGTGCCAGCAGCTTGTTTTTTAAGGAGATGAACTATGGCTACACCTTC.

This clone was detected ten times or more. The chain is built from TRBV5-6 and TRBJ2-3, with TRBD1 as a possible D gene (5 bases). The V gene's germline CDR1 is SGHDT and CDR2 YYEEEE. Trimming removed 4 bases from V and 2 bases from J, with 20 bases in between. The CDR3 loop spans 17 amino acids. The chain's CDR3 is CASSRTWQGLDTDTQYF. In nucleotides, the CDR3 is TGTGCCAGCAGCCGCACCTGGCAGGGCCTTGACACAGATACGCAGTATTTT.

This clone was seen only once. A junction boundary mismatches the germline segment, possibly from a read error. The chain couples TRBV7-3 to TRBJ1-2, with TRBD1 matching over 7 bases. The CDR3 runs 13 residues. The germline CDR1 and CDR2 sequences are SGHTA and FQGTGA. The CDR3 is CASSSRQGDGIHF. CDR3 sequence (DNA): TGTGCCAGCAGCTCGAGACAGGGTGACGGGATCCACTTC.

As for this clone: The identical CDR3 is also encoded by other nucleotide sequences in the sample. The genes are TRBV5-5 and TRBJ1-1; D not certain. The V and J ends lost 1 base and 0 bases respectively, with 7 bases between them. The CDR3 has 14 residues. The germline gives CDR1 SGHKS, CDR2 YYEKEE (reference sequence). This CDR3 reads CASSLNSLNTEAFF. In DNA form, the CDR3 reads TGTGCCAGCAGCTTGAACAGCCTGAACACTGAAGCTTTCTTT.

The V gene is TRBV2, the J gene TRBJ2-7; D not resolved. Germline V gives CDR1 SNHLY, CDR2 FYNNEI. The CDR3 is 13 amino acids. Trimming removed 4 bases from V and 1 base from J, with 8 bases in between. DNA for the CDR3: TGTGCCAGCAGTGCCGATCAGTCCTACGAGCAGTACTTC. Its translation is CASSADQSYEQYF.

The CDR3 region has the DNA TGTGCCAGCAGTCAAAGGACAGGGGGCTACACCTTC. It yields the protein CASSQRTGGYTF. This chain links TRBV6-6 with TRBJ1-2; the match to TRBD1 covers 8 bases. The CDR3 is 12 amino acids. CDR1 MNHNY and CDR2 SVGAGI come from the germline V gene (reference sequence). V gave up 5 bases and J gave up 8 bases; unmatched junction bases: 4.

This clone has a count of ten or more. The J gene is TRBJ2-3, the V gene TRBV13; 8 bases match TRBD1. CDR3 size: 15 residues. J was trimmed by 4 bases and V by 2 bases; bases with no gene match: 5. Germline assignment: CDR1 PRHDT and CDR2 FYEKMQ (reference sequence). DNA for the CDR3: TGTGCCAGCAGCTTATCCGGGACAGGACCAGATACGCAGTATTTT. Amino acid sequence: CASSLSGTGPDTQYF. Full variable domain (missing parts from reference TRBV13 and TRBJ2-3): AAGVIQSPRHLIKEKRETATLKCYPIPRHDTVYWYQQGPGQDPQFLISFYEKMQSDKGSIPDRFSAQQFSDYHSELNMSSLELGDSALYFCASSLSGTGPDTQYFGPGTRLTVL.

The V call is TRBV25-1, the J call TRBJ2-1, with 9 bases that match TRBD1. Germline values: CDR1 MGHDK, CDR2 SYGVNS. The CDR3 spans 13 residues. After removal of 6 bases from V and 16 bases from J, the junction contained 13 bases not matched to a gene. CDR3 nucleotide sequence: TGTGCCAGCAGCCCCCATTCCGGGACAGGGTTCTTCTTC. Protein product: CASSPHSGTGFFF.

CDR3 DNA sequence: TGTGCCAGCTATTCCTCGGGACTAGCGGGGCAAGAGACCCAGTACTTC. Encoded protein: CASYSSGLAGQETQYF. The chain is built from TRBV2 and TRBJ2-5, with 13 nucleotides matching TRBD2. From germline, CDR1 is SNHLY and CDR2 FYNNEI. Trimming removed 8 bases from V and 2 bases from J; junction bases left unmatched: 8. There are 16 residues in the CDR3.

The CDR3 sequence: CAWSATIYEQYF. As DNA, the CDR3 is TGTGCCTGGAGTGCGACAATCTACGAGCAGTACTTC. J is TRBJ2-7 and V is TRBV30; no firm D call. Germline CDR1 reads GTSNPN; CDR2 reads SVGIG (reference sequence). The germline V and J ends were trimmed by 1 base and 3 bases, with 7 bases remaining between them. The CDR3 length is 12 residues.

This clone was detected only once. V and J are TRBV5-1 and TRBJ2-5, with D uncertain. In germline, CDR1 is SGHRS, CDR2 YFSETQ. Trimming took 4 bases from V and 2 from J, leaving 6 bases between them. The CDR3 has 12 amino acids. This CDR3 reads CASSIPQETQYF. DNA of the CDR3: TGCGCCAGCAGCATACCTCAAGAGACCCAGTACTTC.

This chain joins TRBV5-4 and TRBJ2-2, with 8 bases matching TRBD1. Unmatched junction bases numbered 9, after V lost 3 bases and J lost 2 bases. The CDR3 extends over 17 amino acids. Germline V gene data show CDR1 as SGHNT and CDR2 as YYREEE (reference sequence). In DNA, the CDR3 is TGTGCCAGCAGCTCCCGAGCAGGGGGCAAAAACACCGGGGAGCTGTTTTTT. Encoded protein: CASSSRAGGKNTGELFF.

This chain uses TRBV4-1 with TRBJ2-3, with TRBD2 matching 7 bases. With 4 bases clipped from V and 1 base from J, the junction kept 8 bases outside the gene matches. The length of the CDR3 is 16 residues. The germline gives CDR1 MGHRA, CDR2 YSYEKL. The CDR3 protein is CASSPSIAGRTDTQYF. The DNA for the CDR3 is TGCGCCAGCAGCCCTTCAATAGCGGGTCGCACAGATACGCAGTATTTT.

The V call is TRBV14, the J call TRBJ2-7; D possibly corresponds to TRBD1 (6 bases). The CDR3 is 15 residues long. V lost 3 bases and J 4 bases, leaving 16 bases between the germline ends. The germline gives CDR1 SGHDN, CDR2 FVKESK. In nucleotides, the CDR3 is TGTGCCAGCAGCCAGATCCCGGGACAAGGGTACGAGCAGTACTTC. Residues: CASSQIPGQGYEQYF. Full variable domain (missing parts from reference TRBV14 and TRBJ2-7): EAGVTQFPSHSVIEKGQTVTLRCDPISGHDNLYWYRRVMGKEIKFLLHFVKESKQDESGMPNNRFLAERTGGTYSTLKVQPAELEDSGVYFCASSQIPGQGYEQYFGPGTRLTVT.

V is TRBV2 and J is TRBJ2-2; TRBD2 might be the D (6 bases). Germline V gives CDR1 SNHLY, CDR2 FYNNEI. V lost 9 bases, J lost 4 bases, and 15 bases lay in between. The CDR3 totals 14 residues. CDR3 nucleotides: TGTGCCAGTAGGGAAGAGGAGGGCACCGGGGAGCTGTTTTTT. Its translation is CASREEEGTGELFF.